These 8 T cell receptor beta chains originate from one sample sequenced in a study of CD8+CD57+ T cells in acquired aplastic anemia. The use of genomic DNA as template underpinned the TCR beta VDJ and CDR3 profiling. TCRdb re-called the reads with MiXCR, one entry per CDR3 protein. The table has just over 400,000 distinct CDR3 sequences, approximately 70% seen once. Sequencing was carried out using sorted CD4+, CD8+, or CD8+CD57+ T cells (not recorded which) from PBMCs. These receptors came from a human donor in good health, serving as a control.

Points on this clonotype: The germline gene is not matched at one end of the junction; a read error may be the cause. The chain combines TRBV7-9 with TRBJ1-6, with 10 bases lining up with TRBD1. The CDR3 is 14 residues long. Germline values: CDR1 SEHNR, CDR2 FQNEAQ (reference sequence). This chain's CDR3 is CASSSGTGDSPLLF. The CDR3, as DNA: TGTGCCAGCAGCTCCGGGACAGGGGATTCACCACTCCTCTTT. Variable domain in full (rest from reference TRBV7-9 and TRBJ1-6): DTGVSQNPRHKITKRGQNVTFRCDPISEHNRLYWYRQTLGQGPEFLTYFQNEAQLEKSRLLSDRFSAERPKGSFSTLEIQRTEQGDSAMYLCASSSGTGDSPLLFGNGTRLTVT.

The rearrangement uses TRBV6-1 and TRBJ1-3, with 9 positions matching TRBD1. The CDR3 totals 16 residues. Germline V gene data show CDR1 as MNHNS and CDR2 as SASEGT. Trimming at V came to 7 bases and at J to 0 bases, leaving 7 bases not matched to a gene. DNA for the CDR3: TGTGCCAGCACCAGAGGACAGGGGATCTCTGGAAACACCATATATTTT. This gives the protein CASTRGQGISGNTIYF.

This chain's CDR3 is CSVREVLVETQYF. CDR3 DNA sequence: TGCAGCGTTAGAGAAGTCCTAGTGGAGACCCAGTACTTC. The chain is built from TRBV20-1 and TRBJ2-5; no clear D. Germline-derived CDR1 and CDR2 are DFQATT and SNEGSKA (reference sequence). This CDR3 has 13 residues.

The chain couples TRBV10-3 to TRBJ2-2, with unresolved D. Between the trimmed V and J ends, which lost 5 bases and 2 bases, there was a span of 9 bases. This CDR3 contains 14 residues. Per germline, CDR1 ENHRY and CDR2 SYGVKD. The DNA for the CDR3 is TGTGCCATCAGTACCGGGCCCAACACCGGGGAGCTGTTTTTT. This gives the protein CAISTGPNTGELFF.

This clonotype appeared many times. CDR3 region: CSASEQYNQPQHF. In DNA, the CDR3 is TGCAGTGCTAGTGAACAGTACAATCAGCCCCAGCATTTT. The V gene is TRBV20-1, the J gene TRBJ1-5; D is unclear. Germline CDR1 and CDR2: DFQATT and SNEGSKA (reference sequence). The CDR3 is 13 amino acids. The V gene lost 3 bases and the J gene lost 3 bases, with 9 bases spanning the gap.

Of note for this clonotype: One junction end disagrees with the germline gene, perhaps due to a read error. The V call is TRBV5-1, the J call TRBJ1-2; a possible D gene is TRBD1 (5 bases). The CDR3 contains 15 residues. CDR1 and CDR2 (germline): SGHRS, YFSETQ. CDR3 loop: CASSLALGGTYGYTF. For the CDR3, the DNA is TGTGCCAGCAGCCTGGCCTTGGGGGGTACCTATGGCTACACCTTC.

The gene calls are TRBV15 and TRBJ2-6; tentatively, D is TRBD1 (6 bases). Trimming stripped 1 base from V and 5 bases from J, with 9 bases between. Germline CDR1 reads LNHNV; CDR2 reads YYDKDF (reference sequence). This CDR3 has 15 amino acids. CDR3 loop: CATSRARDRANVLTF. CDR3 sequence (DNA): TGTGCCACCAGCAGAGCCCGGGACAGGGCCAACGTCCTGACTTTC.

This clonotype was seen many times. This chain joins TRBV19 and TRBJ1-1, with D possibly being TRBD1 (6 bases). The germline V and J ends were trimmed by 6 bases and 1 base, with 15 bases remaining between them. This CDR3 region has 15 residues. Germline loops: CDR1 LNHDA, CDR2 SQIVND (reference sequence). The CDR3 DNA is TGTGCCAGTAGCCTCCGTGGGGGCCGGAACACTGAAGCTTTCTTT. Amino acids: CASSLRGGRNTEAFF.